These 10 T cell receptor beta chains were all obtained from the same sample, sequenced in a study of human T cells and chemical hapten exposure. TCRdb called the RACE reads again in MiXCR, with one record for every CDR3 protein. The table shows just under 40,000 distinct CDR3 sequences, with 12% occurring only once. Sample time point: patch test 3, about 24 weeks after DPC sensitization. The treatment was: therapeutic diphenylcyclopropenone sensitization with weekly scalp DPC. Someone pulled total RNA out of unfractionated whole blood. The source material was whole blood, sampled in connection with sensitization to the hapten diphenylcyclopropenone (DPC). These receptors came from a middle-aged woman with alopecia areata. Some clones in this sample may be carry-over from other donors' samples.

In this sample, this clonotype turned up a few times. V is TRBV20-1 and J is TRBJ2-7; 8 bases fit TRBD2. CDR3 length equals 14 residues. Unmatched junction bases numbered 3, after V lost 0 bases and J lost 2 bases. CDR1 and CDR2 from the germline V gene are DFQATT and SNEGSKA (reference sequence). CDR3 protein: CSARETSVPYEQYF. Written as DNA, the CDR3 is TGCAGTGCTAGAGAGACTAGCGTACCCTACGAGCAGTACTTC.

A few counts support this clonotype. The J gene is TRBJ1-6, the V gene TRBV9, with 7 bases lining up with TRBD1. CDR1 is SGDLS, CDR2 YYNGEE, per germline. CDR3 length: 15 amino acids. V trimming: 0 bases; J trimming: 10 bases; junction bases outside the gene matches: 7. DNA of the CDR3: TGTGCCAGCAGCGTAGAGGGGGCTCCGGCCTCACCCCTCCACTTT. This encodes CASSVEGAPASPLHF.

This clonotype was detected many times. This chain connects TRBV23-1 to TRBJ2-4; TRBD1 matches at 7 bases. TRBV23-1 is noted as an ORF with a role that remains uncertain. After removal of 4 bases from V and 7 bases from J, the junction contained 19 bases not matched to a gene. The CDR3 totals 18 residues. CDR3 protein: CASSPPTRRGGDMNIQYF. The CDR3 DNA is TGCGCCAGCAGTCCCCCTACCCGGAGAGGGGGCGATATGAACATTCAGTACTTC.

This clonotype was observed a few times. The chain recombines TRBV20-1 with TRBJ2-7; D unresolved. This CDR3 has 12 residues. Germline lookup yields CDR1 DFQATT and CDR2 SNEGSKA (reference sequence). The CDR3 DNA reads as TGCAGCGCACATAGGAGCTCCTACGAGCAGTACTTC. Translation gives CSAHRSSYEQYF.

This clonotype has ten or more counts. The chain joins TRBV19 to TRBJ1-5; 7 nucleotides line up with TRBD1. Germline lookup yields CDR1 LNHDA and CDR2 SQIVND (reference sequence). J gave up 5 bases and V 4 bases, and 17 bases lay outside the gene matches. The CDR3 contains 18 residues. CDR3 amino acids: CASSKRVVWGQKDQPQHF. CDR3 nucleotides: TGTGCCAGTAGTAAAAGAGTTGTCTGGGGACAGAAAGATCAGCCCCAGCATTTT.

Concerning this clonotype itself: A much larger clone sits a single nucleotide away, making a read error possible. The chain combines TRBV20-1 with TRBJ2-1, with 10 bases matching TRBD1. The CDR3 contains 15 residues. Germline V gene sequence: CDR1 DFQATT, CDR2 SNEGSKA (reference sequence). V shed 7 bases, J shed 7 bases, and the junction held 13 bases outside the gene matches. The CDR3 region has the DNA TGCAGTGGTACCGTACCGGGACAGGGGATAAATGAGCAGTTCTTC. This codes for CSGTVPGQGINEQFF.

In this sample, this clonotype turned up many times. This chain links TRBV7-8 with TRBJ2-3; TRBD2 is a possible D gene (6 bases). V was pared by 8 bases and J by 2 bases, with 17 bases between. The CDR3 runs to 15 residues. From germline, CDR1 is SGHVS and CDR2 FQNEAQ. The CDR3 region is CASGPAGRFTDTQYF. CDR3 in DNA: TGTGCCAGCGGCCCCGCGGGGCGCTTCACAGATACGCAGTATTTT.

This clonotype showed up many times. The V call is TRBV6-6, the J call TRBJ2-6; possibly TRBD1 for D (5 bases). V lost 6 bases and J 4 bases, leaving 19 bases between the germline ends. The germline V gene has CDR1 MNHNY and CDR2 SVGAGI (reference sequence). The CDR3 covers 17 residues. CDR3 in amino acids: CASSLPSGSRGANVLTF. The DNA of the CDR3 is TGTGCCAGCAGCCTACCCTCAGGGTCGCGCGGGGCCAACGTCCTGACTTTC.

This clonotype was detected many times. The gene calls are TRBV18 and TRBJ1-5; 8 bases line up with TRBD1. The CDR3 runs 18 residues. Germline-derived CDR1 and CDR2 are KGHSH and LQKENI. With V trimmed by 2 bases and J by 4 bases, 13 bases remained unmatched. CDR3 DNA sequence: TGTGCCAGCTCACCAAGGCAGGGGGCGAAGGTGGGGAATCAGCCCCAGCATTTT. It is translated as CASSPRQGAKVGNQPQHF.

This clonotype was recorded a few times. The DNA of the CDR3 is TGCGCCAGCAGCCGGACAGGGAACTATGGCTACACCTTC. This gives the protein CASSRTGNYGYTF. This chain links TRBV4-1 with TRBJ1-2; 8 bases match TRBD1. The CDR3 spans 13 residues. Germline trimming cut 4 bases from V and 2 bases from J; bases unmatched to any gene: 0. CDR1 and CDR2 (germline): MGHRA, YSYEKL.